The 20 T cell receptor beta chains reported below all come from one sample, sequenced in a study of shared clonotypes between healthy human individuals. TCRdb's copy holds only in-frame clones and misses some; the assay was immunoSEQ multiplex PCR. The sample includes about 1.5 million clones, 98% of them seen just once. Sequenced material: naive CD4+ T cells sorted from blood. Subset here: CD45RA+ positively selected. The receptors were gathered from a man younger than 40 in good health.

CDR3 DNA: TGCGCCAGCAGCTTGAGGGCTTTCCGGGGAGAGACCCAGTACTTC. Translation gives CASSLRAFRGETQYF. This rearrangement joins TRBV5-1 to TRBJ2-5; a weak D match, TRBD2 (5 bases). The germline V gene encodes CDR1 SGHRS and CDR2 YFSETQ. The CDR3 spans 15 residues. Trimming removed 1 base at V and 4 bases at J, with 14 bases between. Complete variable domain (other parts from reference TRBV5-1 and TRBJ2-5): KAGVTQTPRYLIKTRGQQVTLSCSPISGHRSVSWYQQTPGQGLQFLFEYFSETQRNKGNFPGRFSGRQFSNSRSEMNVSTLELGDSALYLCASSLRAFRGETQYFGPGTRLLVL.

The V call is TRBV2, the J call TRBJ2-4; D call uncertain. CDR1 SNHLY and CDR2 FYNNEI come from the germline V gene. This CDR3 has 13 amino acids. V was trimmed by 3 bases and J by 3 bases, leaving 6 bases between them. The CDR3 DNA reads TGTGCCAGCAGTGAGGCAGGCAAAAACATTCAGTACTTC. Translated: CASSEAGKNIQYF.

This chain connects TRBV14 to TRBJ2-3; maybe TRBD1 (6 bases). CDR1 is SGHDN, CDR2 FVKESK, per germline. This CDR3 comprises 13 residues. Trimming left V 4 bases short and J 8 bases short, with 13 bases between. The CDR3 sequence: CASSPQGLGTQYF. Written as DNA, the CDR3 is TGTGCCAGCAGCCCCCAGGGGCTAGGTACGCAGTATTTT.

The chain has TRBV4-1 and TRBJ2-4; 10 positions match TRBD2. CDR3 length: 17 residues. The germline V gene has CDR1 MGHRA and CDR2 YSYEKL. J gave up 6 bases and V 1 base, and 9 bases lay outside the gene matches. CDR3 nucleotide sequence: TGCGCCAGCAGCCAAGTGGTTAGCGGGAGGCCGGGAAACATTCAGTACTTC. Amino acid sequence: CASSQVVSGRPGNIQYF.

This chain connects TRBV7-9 to TRBJ2-7, with D perhaps being TRBD1 or TRBD2 (5 bases each). V lost 6 bases and J 5 bases, leaving 11 bases between the germline ends. Germline assignment: CDR1 SEHNR and CDR2 FQNEAQ (reference sequence). The CDR3 consists of 12 residues. CDR3 amino acids: CASSRGTDEQYF. In DNA form, the CDR3 reads TGTGCCAGCAGTAGAGGGACCGACGAGCAGTACTTC.

J is TRBJ1-5 and V is TRBV5-1; tentative D call: TRBD1 (5 bases). The CDR3 runs 15 residues. The V end lost 1 base, the J end lost 1 base, and 9 bases lay between the germline ends. Germline V gene sequence: CDR1 SGHRS, CDR2 YFSETQ. The CDR3 DNA is TGCGCCAGCAGCTTGCGGGCAGGGAGCAATCAGCCCCAGCATTTT. Protein: CASSLRAGSNQPQHF.

CDR3 sequence (DNA): TGTGCCAGCAGCGTAGATACGGGAGCTTACAATGAGCAGTTCTTC. Translating it yields CASSVDTGAYNEQFF. The chain is built from TRBV9 and TRBJ2-1, with D possibly being TRBD2 (6 bases). Germline V gives CDR1 SGDLS, CDR2 YYNGEE. The length of the CDR3 is 15 residues. Trimming removed 0 bases at V and 4 bases at J, with 11 bases between.

The chain joins TRBV10-1 to TRBJ2-3; unclear D gene. The CDR3 contains 12 residues. Germline V gene sequence: CDR1 WNHNN, CDR2 SYGVQD (reference sequence). Between the trimmed V and J ends, which lost 7 bases and 0 bases, there was a span of 5 bases. The CDR3 coding sequence is TGCGCCAGCATTTCTAGCACAGATACGCAGTATTTT. It is translated as CASISSTDTQYF.

In nucleotides, the CDR3 is TGTGCCAGCAGCTCGGGAGAGACGATGAACACTGAAGCTTTCTTT. Encoded protein: CASSSGETMNTEAFF. The J gene is TRBJ1-1, the V gene TRBV5-4, with D uncertain. This CDR3 comprises 15 residues. Germline V gives CDR1 SGHNT, CDR2 YYREEE (reference sequence). Trimming removed 3 bases at V and 0 bases at J, with 12 bases between.

The J gene is TRBJ2-5, the V gene TRBV25-1, with D possibly being TRBD1 (5 bases). CDR3 length: 18 amino acids. The germline CDR1 and CDR2 sequences are MGHDK and SYGVNS. V shed 1 base and J shed 3 bases, with 21 bases lying between them. CDR3 loop: CASSESQGLAANKETQYF. As DNA, the CDR3 is TGTGCCAGCAGTGAATCTCAGGGATTAGCCGCTAATAAAGAGACCCAGTACTTC. The complete variable domain, with remaining parts taken from reference TRBV25-1 and TRBJ2-5, reads EADIYQTPRYLVIGTGKKITLECSQTMGHDKMYWYQQDPGMELHLIHYSYGVNSTEKGDLSSESTVSRIRTEHFPLTLESARPSHTSQYLCASSESQGLAANKETQYFGPGTRLLVL.

The chain links TRBV5-1 to TRBJ2-7, with D perhaps TRBD1 (7 bases). This CDR3 is built from 14 residues. V lost 4 bases and J lost 1, with 12 bases in between. CDR1 is SGHRS and CDR2 is YFSETQ in the germline V gene. In nucleotides, the CDR3 is TGCGCCAGCAGCGCGGGACAGAGTTCCTACGAGCAGTACTTC. Its protein is CASSAGQSSYEQYF.

V gene TRBV9 combines with J gene TRBJ2-5, with 9 positions matching TRBD1. J was trimmed by 4 bases and V by 2 bases; bases with no gene match: 9. In germline, CDR1 is SGDLS, CDR2 YYNGEE. This CDR3 comprises 16 residues. The CDR3 DNA follows: TGTGCCAGCAGCGTTTCCGGGACAGGGTTTCTAGAGACCCAGTACTTC. Translating gives CASSVSGTGFLETQYF.

V gene TRBV7-6 combines with J gene TRBJ2-7; D perhaps matches TRBD1 (5 bases). In germline, CDR1 is SGHVS, CDR2 FNYEAQ. The ends were cut back, 2 bases at V and 3 bases at J, with 11 bases in the middle. The CDR3 contains 14 residues. The CDR3 loop reads CASSLRQGYYEQYF. The CDR3 region has the DNA TGTGCCAGCAGCTTAAGGCAGGGCTACTACGAGCAGTACTTC. The complete variable domain, with remaining parts taken from reference TRBV7-6 and TRBJ2-7, reads GAGVSQSPRYKVTKRGQDVALRCDPISGHVSLYWYRQALGQGPEFLTYFNYEAQQDKSGLPNDRFSAERPEGSISTLTIQRTEQRDSAMYRCASSLRQGYYEQYFGPGTRLTVT.

V and J are TRBV18 and TRBJ2-1, with 9 nucleotides matching TRBD2. Germline CDR1 is KGHSH and CDR2 is LQKENI. Germline trimming cut 3 bases from V and 8 bases from J; bases unmatched to any gene: 17. This CDR3 has 18 residues. In nucleotides, the CDR3 is TGTGCCAGCTCACCGGGCCCATCATGGCGGGAGGGCCGGGATGAGCAGTTCTTC. As protein: CASSPGPSWREGRDEQFF.

The chain uses TRBV28 and TRBJ1-2; 7 nucleotides match TRBD1. The CDR3 loop spans 14 amino acids. J was trimmed by 5 bases and V by 5 bases; bases with no gene match: 8. Germline CDR1 is MDHEN and CDR2 is SYDVKM. CDR3 protein: CASSADRPLYGYTF. The CDR3 DNA reads as TGTGCCAGCAGTGCGGACAGGCCTCTTTATGGCTACACCTTC.

This rearrangement joins TRBV2 to TRBJ2-1; D is possibly TRBD2 (6 bases). CDR1 is SNHLY, CDR2 FYNNEI, per germline. The CDR3 runs to 13 residues. V dropped 6 bases and J dropped 6 bases, with 12 bases sitting between them. The CDR3 loop reads CASRETRSNEQFF. The DNA of the CDR3 is TGTGCCAGCAGAGAGACTAGAAGCAATGAGCAGTTCTTC.

J is TRBJ2-5 and V is TRBV6-1; 7 bases align to TRBD1. The ends lost 2 bases at V and 5 bases at J; junction bases unmatched: 11. The CDR3 is 16 residues long. CDR1 and CDR2 (germline): MNHNS, SASEGT. The CDR3 protein is CASSELTGSWVETQYF. The CDR3 DNA reads as TGTGCCAGCAGTGAACTGACAGGGTCATGGGTGGAGACCCAGTACTTC.

This chain uses TRBV6-5 with TRBJ2-7; 7 bases are a match to TRBD1. In germline, CDR1 is MNHEY, CDR2 SVGAGI. The ends lost 6 bases at V and 5 bases at J; junction bases unmatched: 7. This CDR3 is built from 13 residues. Here the CDR3 DNA reads TGTGCCAGCAGAGAGACAGGGAGCCACGAGCAGTACTTC. Translated, it gives CASRETGSHEQYF.

The V and J genes are TRBV5-1 and TRBJ2-5, with 16 bases identical to TRBD2. Per the germline V gene, CDR1 is SGHRS and CDR2 is YFSETQ. The J segment lost 3 bases and the V segment lost 3 bases, leaving 8 bases of the junction unmatched. There are 18 residues in the CDR3. CDR3 loop: CASSWGLAGGPDEETQYF. In DNA, the CDR3 is TGCGCCAGCAGCTGGGGACTAGCGGGAGGGCCGGACGAAGAGACCCAGTACTTC. Combining the CDR3 with reference TRBV5-1 and TRBJ2-5 gives the whole variable domain KAGVTQTPRYLIKTRGQQVTLSCSPISGHRSVSWYQQTPGQGLQFLFEYFSETQRNKGNFPGRFSGRQFSNSRSEMNVSTLELGDSALYLCASSWGLAGGPDEETQYFGPGTRLLVL.

This clone was seen once. The rearrangement uses TRBV27 and TRBJ1-2; D is uncertain. CDR3 length: 15 residues. Germline lookup yields CDR1 MNHEY and CDR2 SMNVEV (reference sequence). V was pared by 6 bases and J by 5 bases, with 19 bases between. The CDR3 sequence: CASRQSLGLSYGYTF. CDR3 in DNA: TGTGCCAGCAGGCAGAGTTTAGGGCTGTCTTATGGCTACACCTTC.